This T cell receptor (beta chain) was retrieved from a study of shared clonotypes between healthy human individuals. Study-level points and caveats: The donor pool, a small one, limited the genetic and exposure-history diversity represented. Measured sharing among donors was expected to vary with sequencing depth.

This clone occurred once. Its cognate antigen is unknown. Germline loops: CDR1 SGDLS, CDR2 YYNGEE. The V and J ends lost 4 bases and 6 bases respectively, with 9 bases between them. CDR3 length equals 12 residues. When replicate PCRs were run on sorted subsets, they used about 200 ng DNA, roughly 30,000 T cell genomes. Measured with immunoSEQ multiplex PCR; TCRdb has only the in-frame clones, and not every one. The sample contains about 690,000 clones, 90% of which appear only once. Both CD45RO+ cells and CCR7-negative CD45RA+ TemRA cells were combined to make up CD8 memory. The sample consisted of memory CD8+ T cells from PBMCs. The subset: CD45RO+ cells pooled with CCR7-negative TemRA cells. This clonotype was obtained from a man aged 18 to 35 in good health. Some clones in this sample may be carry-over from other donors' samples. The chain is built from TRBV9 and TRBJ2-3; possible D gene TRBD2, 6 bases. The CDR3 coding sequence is TGTGCCAGCAGCAACCGGGAGGATACGCAGTATTTT. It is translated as CASSNREDTQYF.